Following are 17 T cell receptor beta chains from one sample sequenced in a study of cytomegalovirus exposure and HLA in healthy donors. It was with 60 Vbeta and 13 Jbeta primers that the PCR ran. Profiling relied on immunoSEQ multiplex PCR, and the TCRdb table lists in-frame clones only, not all of them. Among about 150,000 clones, 70% to 90% were seen once, and the ten largest hold approximately 2.5%. Sequences were obtained from PBMCs. All receptors derive from a young man in good health and CMV-seropositive.

This clone was detected once. The chain couples TRBV19 to TRBJ1-1, with D possibly TRBD1 on 5 matching bases. Trimming stripped 5 bases from V and 5 bases from J, with 12 bases between. Germline CDR1 LNHDA, CDR2 SQIVND (reference sequence). This CDR3 has 13 residues. The CDR3 DNA follows: TGTGCCAGTAGTGCAGGGTCGGTAACTGAAGCTTTCTTT. Translation gives CASSAGSVTEAFF. Looking up the rest from reference TRBV19 and TRBJ1-1 gives the full variable domain: DGGITQSPKYLFRKEGQNVTLSCEQNLNHDAMYWYRQDPGQGLRLIYYSQIVNDFQKGDIAEGYSVSREKKESFPLTVTSAQKNPTAFYLCASSAGSVTEAFFGQGTRLTVV.

The V and J genes are TRBV18 and TRBJ2-3, with 7 bases matching TRBD1. The CDR3 runs to 18 residues. Trimming cost V 3 bases and J 2 bases; bases outside gene matches: 14. CDR1 and CDR2 from the germline V gene are KGHSH and LQKENI. The CDR3 is CASSPESPGQFLTDTQYF. CDR3 sequence (DNA): TGTGCCAGCTCACCGGAATCTCCGGGACAGTTCCTCACAGATACGCAGTATTTT.

The chain employs TRBV5-5 and TRBJ1-2, with 10 bases matching TRBD1. The CDR3 is made up of 16 amino acids. J was trimmed by 8 bases and V by 1 base; bases with no gene match: 11. Germline CDR1 and CDR2: SGHKS and YYEKEE (reference sequence). CDR3 sequence reads: CASSLSGQGRFMGYTF. CDR3 coding DNA: TGTGCCAGCAGCTTGTCGGGACAGGGGAGGTTTATGGGCTACACCTTC.

V and J are TRBV15 and TRBJ2-1; weak D call: TRBD2 (5 bases). The V gene lost 0 bases and the J gene lost 9 bases, with 15 bases spanning the gap. The germline CDR1 and CDR2 sequences are LNHNV and YYDKDF (reference sequence). This CDR3 comprises 15 residues. The CDR3 sequence: CATSRDRGTLGEQFF. In DNA, the CDR3 is TGTGCCACCAGCAGAGATCGGGGTACCCTGGGTGAGCAGTTCTTC.

The chain couples TRBV7-9 to TRBJ2-7; maybe TRBD1 (5 bases). The V and J ends lost 1 base and 6 bases respectively, with 13 bases between them. The length of the CDR3 is 14 residues. The germline V gene encodes CDR1 SEHNR and CDR2 FQNEAQ (reference sequence). In DNA form, the CDR3 reads TGTGCCAGCAGCTTAGTAGGCAGGGAACGCGAGCAGTACTTC. Residues: CASSLVGREREQYF.

The rearrangement uses TRBV11-3 and TRBJ2-5; 7 nucleotides line up with TRBD1. TRBJ2-7 matches the DNA end more closely, so the J call is doubtful. Germline CDR1 reads SGHNT; CDR2 reads YENEEA. This CDR3 region has 14 residues. The CDR3 loop is CASSLGTGLYEQYF. The DNA for the CDR3 is TGTGCCAGCAGCTTAGGGACAGGACTGTACGAGCAGTACTTC.

The chain has TRBV4-1 and TRBJ2-2, with D unresolved. CDR1 and CDR2 from the germline V gene are MGHRA and YSYEKL. The CDR3 consists of 16 residues. V lost 0 bases, J lost 2 bases, and 10 bases lay in between. The CDR3 loop reads CASSQDLVFNTGELFF. The CDR3 bases are TGCGCCAGCAGCCAAGATTTAGTTTTTAACACCGGGGAGCTGTTTTTT.

CDR3: CASSPNRGLGETQYF. Here the CDR3 DNA reads TGTGCCAGCAGTCCTAACAGGGGGCTGGGAGAGACCCAGTACTTC. The genes are TRBV11-3 and TRBJ2-5, with 9 bases aligning to TRBD1. The V and J ends lost 6 bases and 4 bases, in that order; junction bases with no gene match: 9. Germline CDR1 and CDR2: SGHNT and YENEEA. This CDR3 contains 15 residues.

The chain links TRBV19 to TRBJ2-2; 8 bases are shared with TRBD1. This CDR3 spans 16 amino acids. The ends lost 6 bases at V and 1 base at J; junction bases unmatched: 7. CDR1 LNHDA and CDR2 SQIVND come from the germline V gene (reference sequence). CDR3 sequence reads: CASSPRTGRNTGELFF. DNA for the CDR3: TGTGCCAGTAGCCCCCGGACAGGGAGGAACACCGGGGAGCTGTTTTTT.

This chain uses TRBV15 with TRBJ2-7; a weak D match, TRBD2 (6 bases). Trimming removed 11 bases from V and 3 bases from J, with 14 bases in between. Germline lookup yields CDR1 LNHNV and CDR2 YYDKDF (reference sequence). CDR3 length equals 12 residues. The chain's CDR3 is CAPPGGDYEQYF. CDR3 sequence (DNA): TGTGCCCCACCAGGAGGGGACTACGAGCAGTACTTC.

This clone was picked up one time. This chain's CDR3 is CASSQDIGRGEQFF. Here the CDR3 DNA reads TGCGCCAGCAGCCAAGATATTGGGCGGGGTGAGCAGTTCTTC. The chain links TRBV4-3 to TRBJ2-1; D possibly corresponds to TRBD2 (6 bases). Deletions cut 0 bases from V and 9 bases from J, with 12 bases between. There are 14 residues in the CDR3. Germline V gene data show CDR1 as LGHNA and CDR2 as YSLEER.

This chain joins TRBV19 and TRBJ2-2; 14 nucleotides agree with TRBD2. Germline lookup yields CDR1 LNHDA and CDR2 SQIVND (reference sequence). The junction had 9 bases not matched to a gene; V was cut back by 4 bases and J by 8 bases. The CDR3 totals 17 residues. The CDR3 nucleotides are TGTGCCAGTAGTACCTCAGGGACTAGCGGGAGTAAGGGGGAGCTGTTTTTT. Translation gives CASSTSGTSGSKGELFF. The full variable domain, in which reference TRBV19 and TRBJ2-2 provide the parts outside the CDR3, is DGGITQSPKYLFRKEGQNVTLSCEQNLNHDAMYWYRQDPGQGLRLIYYSQIVNDFQKGDIAEGYSVSREKKESFPLTVTSAQKNPTAFYLCASSTSGTSGSKGELFFGEGSRLTVL.

J is TRBJ2-1 and V is TRBV5-6; 9 bases align to TRBD2. V shed 2 bases and J 5 bases; nucleotides not matched to a gene: 11. The CDR3 extends over 17 amino acids. In germline, CDR1 is SGHDT, CDR2 YYEEEE. CDR3 DNA sequence: TGTGCCAGCAGCTTCAGGGGAATGCGGGAGGGGGACAATGAGCAGTTCTTC. Its translation is CASSFRGMREGDNEQFF.

J is TRBJ2-1 and V is TRBV7-6, with 12 bases lining up with TRBD2. Trimming removed 5 bases from V and 7 bases from J; junction bases left unmatched: 9. The CDR3 has 16 amino acids. In germline, CDR1 is SGHVS, CDR2 FNYEAQ. The CDR3 loop reads CASSPSGRARGNEQFF. The CDR3 nucleotides read TGTGCCAGCAGCCCTAGCGGGAGGGCCAGGGGGAATGAGCAGTTCTTC.

The V and J genes are TRBV5-6 and TRBJ2-1, with 9 nucleotides matching TRBD2. Trimming removed 4 bases from V and 3 bases from J; junction bases left unmatched: 8. Germline V CDR1 and CDR2: SGHDT, YYEEEE. The CDR3 sequence is 16 residues long. CDR3 amino acids: CASSPLPAGGYNEQFF. The CDR3 DNA reads as TGTGCCAGCAGCCCTTTGCCAGCGGGGGGCTACAATGAGCAGTTCTTC.

This chain uses TRBV5-4 with TRBJ2-3, with 8 positions matching TRBD2. The CDR3 sequence is 15 residues long. With V trimmed by 0 bases and J by 0 bases, 0 bases remained unmatched. Germline V CDR1 and CDR2: SGHNT, YYREEE (reference sequence). The CDR3 DNA sequence: TGTGCCAGCAGCTTGGCTAGCGGGAGCACAGATACGCAGTATTTT. Encoded protein: CASSLASGSTDTQYF.

The J gene is TRBJ2-5, the V gene TRBV5-5; TRBD1 matches at 7 bases. The ends lost 0 bases at V and 4 bases at J; junction bases unmatched: 0. Germline lookup yields CDR1 SGHKS and CDR2 YYEKEE (reference sequence). This CDR3 has 13 amino acids. CDR3 amino acids: CASSLEGAETQYF. As DNA, the CDR3 is TGTGCCAGCAGCTTGGAGGGGGCAGAGACCCAGTACTTC.